Sequencing of this T cell receptor (beta chain) was carried out in a study of blood T cell repertoires in COVID-19. On the study more broadly: The study drew acute and convalescent COVID-19 samples from the United States, Italy and Spain. From T cells, B-cell-depleted T cells, or PBMCs came the material, which was cDNA or gDNA.

Germline V CDR1 and CDR2: MDHEN, SYDVKM. Trimming removed 2 bases at V and 1 base at J, with 11 bases between. This CDR3 has 15 amino acids. This table comes from immunoSEQ multiplex PCR, and its TCRdb copy is limited to in-frame clones, with some not included. The sample shows about 270,000 clones, less than 90% of them seen only once. Assignment of participants to cohorts was predicated upon participant-reported clinical history. Recovered status in Cohort 3 required two negative PCRs, clearance, or symptom resolution. The receptor was derived from a woman between 50 and 59 years old who had recovered from COVID-19. The chain links TRBV28 to TRBJ1-1; D may be TRBD1 (6 bases). Sequencing used PBMCs or T cells enriched from blood (not recorded which). The CDR3 DNA is TGTGCCAGCAGTTTAAACGGGGGGCAGAACACTGAAGCTTTCTTT. Translated, it gives CASSLNGGQNTEAFF.